A selection of T cell receptor beta chains follows, all from one sample in a study of early T cells in non-severe SARS-CoV-2 infection. TCRdb reanalysed the 5' RACE reads using MiXCR and keeps one entry per CDR3 protein. This sample has about 28,000 distinct CDR3 sequences, with around 5.8% found just once. Source: whole blood, taken at baseline. Receptors originate from an adult who was a healthcare worker with PCR-confirmed SARS-CoV-2 infection or an uninfected control (not recorded which). CDR3s include the opening cysteine and the closing phenylalanine or tryptophan. Fields, in order: clone size, J gene, V gene, D gene, CDR3 protein, CDR3 DNA. The D gene is left open where the match is weak. Size is stated for part of the rows, as once, few or many counts, or as a class when the clone is expanded.

abundance: -; j_gene: TRBJ2-7; v_gene: TRBV29-1; d_gene: TRBD1; CDR3aa: CSVATGVGQYF; CDR3nt: TGCAGCGTTGCTACAGGGGTCGGGCAGTACTTC
abundance: many; j_gene: TRBJ1-1; v_gene: TRBV12-3/TRBV12-4; d_gene: -; CDR3aa: CASSLSQGIEAFF; CDR3nt: TGTGCCAGCAGTTTAAGTCAGGGTATTGAAGCTTTCTTT
abundance: many; j_gene: TRBJ2-3; v_gene: TRBV29-1; d_gene: -; CDR3aa: CSVLWAQGGADTQYF; CDR3nt: TGCAGCGTTTTATGGGCCCAGGGAGGCGCAGATACGCAGTATTTT
abundance: many; j_gene: TRBJ2-3; v_gene: TRBV7-3; d_gene: -; CDR3aa: CASSFGWTSTDTQYF; CDR3nt: TGTGCCAGCAGCTTCGGATGGACTAGCACAGATACGCAGTATTTT
abundance: many; j_gene: TRBJ1-6; v_gene: TRBV12-3/TRBV12-4; d_gene: -; CDR3aa: CASSPGGSPLHF; CDR3nt: TGTGCCAGCAGTCCCGGCGGATCACCCCTCCACTTT
abundance: many; j_gene: TRBJ2-2; v_gene: TRBV14; d_gene: -; CDR3aa: CASSPRTDLRTGELFF; CDR3nt: TGTGCCAGCAGCCCAAGGACAGACCTAAGGACCGGGGAGCTGTTTTTT
abundance: few; j_gene: TRBJ2-1; v_gene: TRBV20-1; d_gene: TRBD2; CDR3aa: CSTLAAGPQFDNEQFF; CDR3nt: TGCAGTACCCTAGCGGCGGGCCCCCAATTTGACAATGAGCAGTTCTTC
abundance: many; j_gene: TRBJ2-7; v_gene: TRBV6-1; d_gene: -; CDR3aa: CASSEALRGEQYF; CDR3nt: TGTGCCAGCAGTGAAGCGCTTAGGGGCGAGCAGTACTTC
abundance: many; j_gene: TRBJ2-2; v_gene: TRBV11-2; d_gene: -; CDR3aa: CASSLGPNTGELFF; CDR3nt: TGTGCCAGCAGCTTAGGACCGAACACCGGGGAGCTGTTTTTT
abundance: many; j_gene: TRBJ2-5; v_gene: TRBV12-3/TRBV12-4; d_gene: -; CDR3aa: CASRPMGSQETQYF; CDR3nt: TGTGCCAGCCGCCCGATGGGTTCCCAAGAGACCCAGTACTTC
abundance: many; j_gene: TRBJ2-3; v_gene: TRBV15; d_gene: -; CDR3aa: CATSRGGIRTDTQYF; CDR3nt: TGTGCCACCAGCAGAGGCGGGATCCGCACAGATACGCAGTATTTT
abundance: many; j_gene: TRBJ2-2; v_gene: TRBV7-6; d_gene: -; CDR3aa: CASSSRENTGELFF; CDR3nt: TGTGCCAGCAGCTCCCGGGAGAACACCGGGGAGCTGTTTTTT
abundance: -; j_gene: TRBJ2-1; v_gene: TRBV24-1; d_gene: TRBD2; CDR3aa: CATSDGGAGNEQFF; CDR3nt: TGTGCCACCAGTGACGGGGGGGCCGGCAATGAGCAGTTCTTC